What follows are 3 T cell receptor beta chains derived from one specimen sequenced in a study of OX40 agonist ivuxolimab in advanced cancers. Some clones are missing from TCRdb's copy, which holds only in-frame ones; the method was immunoSEQ multiplex PCR. This table holds about 77,000 clones, 83% found once. Material: CD4+ or CD8+ T cells sorted from blood, obtained in a trial of the OX40 agonist ivuxolimab. Receptor source: an adult with an advanced solid tumor such as melanoma, head and neck, liver or kidney cancer.

The rearrangement links TRBV19 to TRBJ2-7; either TRBD1 or TRBD2 may fit D (5 bases each). The CDR3 is 16 residues long. Germline V gene sequence: CDR1 LNHDA, CDR2 SQIVND (reference sequence). The germline V and J ends were trimmed by 5 bases and 6 bases, with 23 bases remaining between them. DNA for the CDR3: TGTGCCAGTAGTCTCCTCGGGGCAGGGATCTCATCCGAGCAGTACTTC. Its protein is CASSLLGAGISSEQYF.

This chain links TRBV19 with TRBJ1-1; D is undetermined. The CDR3 is 14 amino acids. Looked up from germline, CDR1 is LNHDA and CDR2 is SQIVND (reference sequence). The V gene lost 8 bases and the J gene lost 5 bases, with 18 bases spanning the gap. For the CDR3, the DNA is TGTGCCAGTCTCCCGACTCCTGTTCAGACTGAAGCTTTCTTT. This gives the protein CASLPTPVQTEAFF.

CDR3 coding DNA: TGTGCCAGCAGTTACTCGAGAGCGGGAGGATACGAGCAGTACTTC. Residues: CASSYSRAGGYEQYF. The chain combines TRBV6-5 with TRBJ2-7, with 9 bases that match TRBD2. This CDR3 is 15 amino acids long. The V and J ends lost 0 bases and 4 bases, in that order; junction bases with no gene match: 4. Germline V gene data show CDR1 as MNHEY and CDR2 as SVGAGI.